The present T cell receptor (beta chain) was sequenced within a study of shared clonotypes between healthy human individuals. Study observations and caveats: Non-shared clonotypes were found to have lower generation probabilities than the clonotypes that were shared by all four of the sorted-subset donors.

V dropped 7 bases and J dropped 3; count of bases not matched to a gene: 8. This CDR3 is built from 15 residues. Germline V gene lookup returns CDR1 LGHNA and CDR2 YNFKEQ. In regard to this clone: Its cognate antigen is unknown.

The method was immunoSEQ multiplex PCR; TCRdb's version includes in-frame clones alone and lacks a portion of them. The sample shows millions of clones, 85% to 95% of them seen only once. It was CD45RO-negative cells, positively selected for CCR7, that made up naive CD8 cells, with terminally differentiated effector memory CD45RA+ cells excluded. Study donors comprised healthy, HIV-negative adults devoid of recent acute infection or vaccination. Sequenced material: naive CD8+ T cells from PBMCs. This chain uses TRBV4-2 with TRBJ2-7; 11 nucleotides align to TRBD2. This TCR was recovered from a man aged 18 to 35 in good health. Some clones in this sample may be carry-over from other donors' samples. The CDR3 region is CASTKLAGEVYEQYF. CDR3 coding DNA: TGTGCCAGCACGAAACTAGCGGGAGAGGTCTACGAGCAGTACTTC.